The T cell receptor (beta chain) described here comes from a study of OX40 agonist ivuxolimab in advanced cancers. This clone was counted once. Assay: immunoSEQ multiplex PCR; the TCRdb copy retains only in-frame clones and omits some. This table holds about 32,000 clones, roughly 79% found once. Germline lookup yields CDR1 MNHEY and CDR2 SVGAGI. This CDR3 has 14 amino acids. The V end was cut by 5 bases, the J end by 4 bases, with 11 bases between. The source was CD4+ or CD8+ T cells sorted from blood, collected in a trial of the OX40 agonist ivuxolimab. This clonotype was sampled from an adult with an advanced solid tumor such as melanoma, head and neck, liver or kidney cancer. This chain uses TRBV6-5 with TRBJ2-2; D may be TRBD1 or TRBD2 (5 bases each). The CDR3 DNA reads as TGTGCCAGCAGTGGGGCAGGGACCACCGGGGAGCTGTTTTTT. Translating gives CASSGAGTTGELFF.